This TCR beta chain is drawn from a study of radiotherapy plus CTLA-4 blockade in lung cancer. Sequenced by immunoSEQ multiplex PCR; TCRdb stores in-frame clones only, minus some. This table has over 95,000 clones, about four fifths appearing once. The sample in question was peripheral blood, obtained from a patient treated with radiotherapy plus ipilimumab. This receptor was obtained from a human donor with non-small cell lung cancer who had a partial response to radiotherapy plus ipilimumab. Some clones in this sample may be carry-over from other donors' samples.

The CDR3, as DNA: TGTGCCAGCAGCCAAGGGTACAGGGAAGAGACCCAGTACTTC. The encoded protein is CASSQGYREETQYF. The rearrangement links TRBV4-2 to TRBJ2-5; possible D gene TRBD1, 6 bases. Trimming removed 1 base from V and 3 bases from J, with 9 bases in between. Germline CDR1 LGHNA, CDR2 YNFKEQ. This CDR3 is 14 amino acids long.